This is a list of T cell receptor beta chains from one sample in a study of T-cell reconstitution after alpha-beta-depleted transplantation in children. TCRdb re-called the PCR reads through MiXCR, storing one row per CDR3 protein. The table has 130,000 to 150,000 distinct CDR3 sequences, 8% to 10% seen once; the top ten hold approximately 18%. Specimen: PBMCs, mostly from graft donor cells, collected 180 days after TCRalphabeta/CD19-depleted stem cell transplant. The receptors originated from a female patient younger than 10 who had a stem cell transplant for congenital amegakaryocytic thrombocytopenia, so the T cells may come from the graft donor. Both conserved end residues are part of each CDR3. The D gene is left open where the match is weak. The size of a clone is reported for some rows only, either as once, few or many, or as a class for expanded clones.

CDR3 protein | CDR3 DNA | clone size | V gene | D gene | J gene
CASSPTAGRLTGELFF | TGCGCCAGCAGCCCGACGGCGGGCAGACTCACCGGGGAGCTGTTTTTT | few | TRBV5-1 | NA | TRBJ2-2
CSARIRDSQETQYF | TGCAGTGCTAGAATCCGCGACAGCCAAGAGACCCAGTACTTC | NA | TRBV20-1 | NA | TRBJ2-5
CSARSGGLNTEAFF | TGCAGTGCTAGGTCGGGGGGGCTGAACACTGAAGCTTTCTTT | few | TRBV20-1 | NA | TRBJ1-1
CASSFWTGARETQYF | TGTGCCAGCAGTTTTTGGACAGGGGCCAGGGAGACCCAGTACTTC | few | TRBV12-3/TRBV12-4 | TRBD1 | TRBJ2-5
CASSFDYGYEQFF | TGTGCCAGCAGTTTCGACTACGGATATGAGCAGTTCTTC | many | TRBV12-3/TRBV12-4 | NA | TRBJ2-1
CASSPGASRETQYF | TGTGCCAGCAGCCCGGGGGCCAGCAGAGAGACCCAGTACTTC | many | TRBV2 | NA | TRBJ2-5
CASSTYSGSLSNEQFF | TGCGCCAGCAGCACCTATAGCGGGAGTTTGAGCAATGAGCAGTTCTTC | many | TRBV5-1 | TRBD2 | TRBJ2-1
CASRAGTSGRGGLDEQYF | TGTGCCAGCCGGGCCGGGACTAGCGGGAGGGGTGGGTTGGACGAGCAGTACTTC | NA | TRBV12-3/TRBV12-4 | TRBD2 | TRBJ2-7
CASSSSPGLNSPLHF | TGCGCCAGCAGCTCCTCTCCGGGCCTTAATTCACCCCTCCACTTT | many | TRBV5-1 | NA | TRBJ1-6
CASSLAGLAGVTSDTQYF | TGTGCCAGCAGCTTAGCGGGACTAGCGGGAGTTACTTCAGATACGCAGTATTTT | many | TRBV7-2 | TRBD2 | TRBJ2-3
CASSLEGNGYTF | TGCGCCAGCAGCTTGGAAGGCAATGGCTACACCTTC | many | TRBV5-1 | NA | TRBJ1-2
CASSLATRKETQYF | TGTGCCAGCAGCTTGGCAACTAGGAAAGAGACCCAGTACTTC | many | TRBV5-4 | NA | TRBJ2-5
CASSLWGGNSPLHF | TGTGCCAGCAGTCTCTGGGGGGGTAATTCACCCCTCCACTTT | many | TRBV12-3/TRBV12-4 | NA | TRBJ1-6
CSARPGQGSSPLHF | TGCAGTGCTAGACCAGGACAGGGTTCTTCACCCCTCCACTTT | NA | TRBV20-1 | TRBD1 | TRBJ1-6
CASQGASGSIWKETQYF | TGTGCCAGCCAAGGGGCTAGCGGGAGTATCTGGAAAGAGACCCAGTACTTC | few | TRBV3-1 | TRBD2 | TRBJ2-5
CAIGPGTPSYEQYF | TGTGCCATCGGCCCCGGGACACCCTCCTACGAGCAGTACTTC | few | TRBV5-6 | NA | TRBJ2-7
CSARGPGQPAGYTF | TGCAGTGCTAGAGGTCCGGGACAGCCAGCGGGCTACACCTTC | few | TRBV20-1 | TRBD1 | TRBJ1-2
CASSLRAYNQPQHF | TGTGCCAGCAGTTTACGGGCTTACAATCAGCCCCAGCATTTT | many | TRBV12-3/TRBV12-4 | NA | TRBJ1-5
CASSMAGTGYEQYF | TGTGCCAGCAGTATGGCCGGGACAGGGTACGAGCAGTACTTC | many | TRBV28 | TRBD1 | TRBJ2-7
CASSLQGLHYGYTF | TGTGCCAGCAGTTTACAGGGGTTACACTATGGCTACACCTTC | few | TRBV12-3/TRBV12-4 | NA | TRBJ1-2
CARIVKNSYNEQFF | TGTGCCAGAATTGTTAAAAACTCCTACAATGAGCAGTTCTTC | NA | TRBV19 | NA | TRBJ2-1
CASSLPGPQETQYF | TGCGCCAGCAGCTTGCCGGGGCCACAAGAGACCCAGTACTTC | few | TRBV5-1 | NA | TRBJ2-5
CASSFVQGWANTGELFF | TGTGCCAGCAGTTTTGTACAGGGTTGGGCGAACACCGGGGAGCTGTTTTTT | few | TRBV28 | NA | TRBJ2-2
CASSMSGEKLFF | TGTGCCAGCAGCATGAGCGGGGAAAAACTGTTTTTT | NA | TRBV28 | NA | TRBJ1-4
CASSGFVSANEKLFF | TGTGCCAGCAGTGGATTCGTTAGTGCTAATGAAAAACTGTTTTTT | NA | TRBV2 | NA | TRBJ1-4
CSVGWSYEQYF | TGCAGCGTGGGGTGGAGCTACGAGCAGTACTTC | many | TRBV29-1 | NA | TRBJ2-7
CASSPPGRAYGYTF | TGTGCCAGCTCACCACCGGGACGGGCCTATGGCTACACCTTC | many | TRBV18 | NA | TRBJ1-2
CTSSQPGLAGGPKTGELFF | TGTACCAGCAGTCAACCTGGACTAGCGGGAGGGCCGAAGACCGGGGAGCTGTTTTTT | NA | TRBV2 | TRBD2 | TRBJ2-2
CSVEDSGGRANEQFF | TGCAGCGTTGAAGATTCGGGCGGGAGGGCGAATGAGCAGTTCTTC | NA | TRBV29-1 | TRBD2 | TRBJ2-1
CASSPIQEQGWGLNIQYF | TGTGCCAGCAGCCCGATCCAGGAACAGGGTTGGGGGCTAAACATTCAGTACTTC | few | TRBV11-1 | NA | TRBJ2-4
CASSLDGAFIETQYF | TGTGCCAGCAGCCTTGACGGAGCGTTCATAGAGACCCAGTACTTC | NA | TRBV7-9 | NA | TRBJ2-5
CASSLILRGTEAFF | TGTGCCAGCAGTTTAATATTACGAGGCACTGAAGCTTTCTTT | many | TRBV28 | NA | TRBJ1-1
CSPRQGKNTEAFF | TGCAGTCCTCGACAGGGGAAGAACACTGAAGCTTTCTTT | many | TRBV20-1 | TRBD1 | TRBJ1-1
CSATRGPMNTEAFF | TGCAGTGCAACCAGGGGACCCATGAACACTGAAGCTTTCTTT | once | TRBV20-1 | NA | TRBJ1-1
CSACLDIQETQYF | TGCAGTGCTTGTTTGGACATCCAAGAGACCCAGTACTTC | many | TRBV20-1 | NA | TRBJ2-5
CAISTGGGERAQYF | TGTGCCATCAGCACCGGGGGTGGGGAGAGGGCCCAGTACTTC | many | TRBV10-3 | NA | TRBJ2-5
CASSYGHWREQADTQYF | TGTGCCAGCAGTTACGGCCATTGGCGGGAGCAGGCAGATACGCAGTATTTT | few | TRBV6-5 | TRBD2 | TRBJ2-3
CASSAKGGRETQYF | TGTGCCAGCAGCGCCAAGGGAGGGCGTGAGACCCAGTACTTC | many | TRBV7-7 | TRBD2 | TRBJ2-5
CASTWTVGNTGELFF | TGTGCCAGCACCTGGACAGTGGGGAACACCGGGGAGCTGTTTTTT | NA | TRBV28 | NA | TRBJ2-2
CASSYSKGTQYF | TGTGCCAGCAGTTACTCGAAGGGGACCCAGTACTTC | many | TRBV6-2/TRBV6-3 | NA | TRBJ2-5
CASRDTGGGGANVLTF | TGTGCCAGCAGGGATACAGGGGGAGGTGGGGCCAACGTCCTGACTTTC | many | TRBV28 | TRBD1 | TRBJ2-6
CASSVERDSYEQYF | TGTGCCAGCAGTGTCGAGCGGGACTCCTACGAGCAGTACTTC | many | TRBV6-1 | TRBD2 | TRBJ2-7
CASSPRGGRAYEQYF | TGTGCCAGCAGCCCTCGGGGGGGACGAGCCTACGAGCAGTACTTC | many | TRBV7-2 | TRBD2 | TRBJ2-7
CASTPALQETQYF | TGTGCCAGCACTCCAGCGCTCCAAGAGACCCAGTACTTC | few | TRBV12-3/TRBV12-4 | NA | TRBJ2-5
CSARSRGDNRELFF | TGCAGTGCTAGGTCGAGGGGGGATAACCGGGAGCTGTTTTTT | many | TRBV20-1 | NA | TRBJ2-2
CASSKGTGSYNEQFF | TGCGCCAGCAGCAAAGGGACAGGGTCCTACAATGAGCAGTTCTTC | few | TRBV5-1 | TRBD1 | TRBJ2-1
CASSSTPIGELFF | TGTGCCAGCAGCTCCACTCCCATCGGGGAGCTGTTTTTT | many | TRBV12-3/TRBV12-4 | NA | TRBJ2-2
CASSPPLRWNTEAFF | TGTGCCAGCTCACCACCCCTGCGGTGGAACACTGAAGCTTTCTTT | NA | TRBV18 | NA | TRBJ1-1
CASRGQGIYEQYF | TGTGCCAGCAGGGGACAGGGTATATACGAGCAGTACTTC | many | TRBV6-5 | TRBD1 | TRBJ2-7
CATSRGLAGDTGELFF | TGTGCCACCAGCAGAGGCCTAGCGGGAGACACCGGGGAGCTGTTTTTT | NA | TRBV15 | TRBD2 | TRBJ2-2